This T cell receptor (beta chain) was found in a study of T-cell memory formation after mild COVID-19. TCRalpha and TCRbeta libraries used 5'RACE with constant-segment primers and UMIs. Each CDR3 protein gets one entry after TCRdb re-called the 5' RACE reads with MiXCR. Of a few hundred thousand distinct CDR3 sequences listed, about a sixth are singletons. General study findings and limits: Contracting clones localized mainly to CM and EM when CD4+ and mainly to EMRA when CD8+.

CDR3 size: 15 residues. The germline V gene has CDR1 MNHNS and CDR2 SASEGT. V was cut by 0 bases and J by 4 bases, with 9 bases left in between. Remarks on this clonotype: As yet, its antigen is unknown.

The chain recombines TRBV6-1 with TRBJ1-4; D is unclear. Sequenced sample: PBMCs or a T cell subset sorted from them (not recorded which). The sequence derives from a man between 18 and 29 years old who had mild COVID-19 (a few samples of this study predate the infection). Cell type and time point are not known. The DNA for the CDR3 is TGTGCCAGCAGTGAAGCGCGGTGGGGTAATGAAAAACTGTTTTTT. It translates to CASSEARWGNEKLFF.